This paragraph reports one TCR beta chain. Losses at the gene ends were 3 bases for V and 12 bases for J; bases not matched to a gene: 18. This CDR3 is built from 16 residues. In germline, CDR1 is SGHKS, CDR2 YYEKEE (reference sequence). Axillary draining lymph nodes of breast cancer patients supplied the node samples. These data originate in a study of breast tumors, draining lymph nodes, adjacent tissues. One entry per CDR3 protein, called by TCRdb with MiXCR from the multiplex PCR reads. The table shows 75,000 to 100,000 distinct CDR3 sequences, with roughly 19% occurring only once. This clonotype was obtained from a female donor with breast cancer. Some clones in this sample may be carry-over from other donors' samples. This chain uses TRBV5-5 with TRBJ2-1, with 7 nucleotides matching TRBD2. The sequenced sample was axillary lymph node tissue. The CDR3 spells CASSSSRGGSGYGQFF. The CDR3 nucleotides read TGTGCCAGCAGCTCCTCTAGAGGCGGGAGCGGCTATGGGCAGTTCTTC.